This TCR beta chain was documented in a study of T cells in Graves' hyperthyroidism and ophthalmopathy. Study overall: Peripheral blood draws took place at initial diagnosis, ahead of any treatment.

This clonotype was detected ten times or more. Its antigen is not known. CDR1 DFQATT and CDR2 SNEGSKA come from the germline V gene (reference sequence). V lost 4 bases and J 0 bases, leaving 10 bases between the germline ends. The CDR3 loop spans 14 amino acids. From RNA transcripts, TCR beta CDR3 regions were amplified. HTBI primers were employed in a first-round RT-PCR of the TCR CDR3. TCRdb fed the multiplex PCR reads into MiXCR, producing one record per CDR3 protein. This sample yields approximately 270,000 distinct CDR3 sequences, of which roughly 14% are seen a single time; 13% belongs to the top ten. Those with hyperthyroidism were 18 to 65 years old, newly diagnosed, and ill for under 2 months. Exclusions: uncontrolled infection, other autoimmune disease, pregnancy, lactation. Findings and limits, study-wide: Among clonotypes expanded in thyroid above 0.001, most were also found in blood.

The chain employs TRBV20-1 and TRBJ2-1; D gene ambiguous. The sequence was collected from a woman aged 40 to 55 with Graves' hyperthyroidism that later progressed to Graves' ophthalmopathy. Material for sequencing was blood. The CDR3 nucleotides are TGCAGTGCTATCCTTGCTGTCTCCTACAATGAGCAGTTCTTC. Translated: CSAILAVSYNEQFF.